A single sample gave rise to the 20 T cell receptor beta chains below, sequenced in a study of blood T cell repertoires in COVID-19. The method was immunoSEQ multiplex PCR; TCRdb's version includes in-frame clones alone and lacks a portion of them. The table includes 200,000 to 250,000 clones, approximately 90% detected once. The sequencing sample was made of peripheral blood. The source is a woman aged 40 to 50 who had recovered from COVID-19.

The chain employs TRBV4-3 and TRBJ1-2, with D tentatively TRBD1 (5 bases). CDR3 length: 16 residues. V was pared by 1 base and J by 2 bases, with 14 bases between. Germline V gives CDR1 LGHNA, CDR2 YSLEER. Here the CDR3 DNA reads TGCGCCAGCAGCCAAGTAACCCAGGACAAGAACTATGGCTACACCTTC. Protein sequence: CASSQVTQDKNYGYTF.

This clone was detected once. This rearrangement joins TRBV29-1 to TRBJ1-2, with a tentative D call TRBD1 (5 bases). V was trimmed by 0 bases and J by 4 bases, leaving 15 bases between them. The CDR3 sequence is 15 residues long. Germline V gene data show CDR1 as SQVTM and CDR2 as ANQGSEA. The CDR3 coding sequence is TGCAGCGTTGAAGAATTGGGGGACTTTGGCTATGGCTACACCTTC. Translated, it gives CSVEELGDFGYGYTF. The variable domain in full, with the rest retrieved from reference TRBV29-1 and TRBJ1-2, is SAVISQKPSRDICQRGTSLTIQCQVDSQVTMMFWYRQQPGQSLTLIATANQGSEATYESGFVIDKFPISRPNLTFSTLTVSNMSPEDSSIYLCSVEELGDFGYGYTFGSGTRLTVV.

This chain joins TRBV19 and TRBJ2-7; 10 bases agree with TRBD1. The CDR3 is 15 amino acids. Germline V CDR1 and CDR2: LNHDA, SQIVND (reference sequence). V lost 1 base, J lost 2 bases, and 2 bases stayed unmatched. In DNA, the CDR3 is TGTGCCAGTAGTATAGTAGGGACAGGGGCCTACGAGCAGTACTTC. Translating it yields CASSIVGTGAYEQYF. The full variable domain, rest sourced from reference TRBV19 and TRBJ2-7, is DGGITQSPKYLFRKEGQNVTLSCEQNLNHDAMYWYRQDPGQGLRLIYYSQIVNDFQKGDIAEGYSVSREKKESFPLTVTSAQKNPTAFYLCASSIVGTGAYEQYFGPGTRLTVT.

CDR3 DNA: TGTGCCATCAGTGAAGAAACAGAGAGCTCCTATAATTCACCCCTCCACTTT. As protein: CAISEETESSYNSPLHF. This chain uses TRBV10-3 with TRBJ1-6; D gene unclear. Deletions cut 3 bases from V and 0 bases from J, with 12 bases between. Germline CDR1 ENHRY, CDR2 SYGVKD. The CDR3 consists of 17 residues.

This clone was detected only once. The V call is TRBV28, the J call TRBJ2-3, with TRBD2 matching 13 bases. CDR1 is MDHEN and CDR2 is SYDVKM in the germline V gene. This CDR3 spans 20 amino acids. J gave up 2 bases and V 6 bases, and 17 bases lay outside the gene matches. The CDR3 sequence: CASRPPLLAGGPLITDTQYF. The CDR3 nucleotides read TGTGCCAGCAGACCTCCGTTACTAGCGGGGGGGCCTCTCATCACAGATACGCAGTATTTT.

This clone was observed a single time. This sequence joins TRBV4-3 and TRBJ1-2; D possibly corresponds to TRBD1 (6 bases). Trimming shortened V by 0 bases and J by 4 bases, and 9 bases separated the two germline ends. The CDR3 length is 14 residues. The V gene's germline CDR1 is LGHNA and CDR2 YSLEER. CDR3 residues: CASSQETGVYGYTF. CDR3 coding DNA: TGCGCCAGCAGCCAAGAGACAGGCGTCTATGGCTACACCTTC.

The chain carries TRBV4-1 and TRBJ2-7, with 10 bases aligning to TRBD2. The CDR3 has 16 residues. V lost 8 bases and J lost 7; bases outside the gene matches: 17. Germline values: CDR1 MGHRA, CDR2 YSYEKL. The CDR3 here is CASALGTGLAGEEQYF. DNA of the CDR3: TGCGCCAGCGCCCTGGGAACAGGGCTAGCGGGAGAAGAGCAGTACTTC.

This chain uses TRBV19 with TRBJ1-2; weak D call: TRBD1 (6 bases). The germline gives CDR1 LNHDA, CDR2 SQIVND (reference sequence). V shed 4 bases and J shed 4 bases, with 13 bases lying between them. The CDR3 consists of 14 residues. The CDR3 reads CASSNRVLGYGYTF. The DNA for the CDR3 is TGTGCCAGTAGTAACAGGGTTTTAGGCTATGGCTACACCTTC.

This rearrangement joins TRBV11-3 to TRBJ2-1; 7 bases match TRBD2. J lost 12 bases, V lost 0 bases, and 11 bases had no gene match. The CDR3 runs 15 residues. Germline-derived CDR1 and CDR2 are SGHNT and YENEEA. The CDR3 protein is CASSLDLDGRLRQFF. The CDR3 DNA reads as TGTGCCAGCAGCTTAGATCTGGACGGGAGGCTCAGGCAGTTCTTC.

This chain connects TRBV28 to TRBJ2-5; 8 bases align to TRBD2. The V gene end was trimmed by 2 bases and the J gene end by 4 bases; junction bases not matched to a gene: 3. The germline V gene has CDR1 MDHEN and CDR2 SYDVKM. The CDR3 has 14 residues. Here the CDR3 reads CASSLPSGGETQYF. DNA of the CDR3: TGTGCCAGCAGTTTACCCAGCGGGGGAGAGACCCAGTACTTC.

The chain couples TRBV30 to TRBJ1-2; D might be TRBD1 (5 bases). The CDR3 is 13 residues long. Trimming took off 8 bases at V and 8 bases at J, with 21 bases between the two ends. Germline lookup yields CDR1 GTSNPN and CDR2 SVGIG (reference sequence). In nucleotides, the CDR3 is TGTGCCGGGCCCTTATCAGGGATAGGCGGCTACACCTTC. Its protein product is CAGPLSGIGGYTF.

J is TRBJ2-1 and V is TRBV7-6, with TRBD2 identical over 10 bases. V trimming: 1 base; J trimming: 2 bases; junction bases outside the gene matches: 5. The CDR3 totals 17 residues. Germline V gene lookup returns CDR1 SGHVS and CDR2 FNYEAQ. The CDR3 reads CASSLEAGGVTYNEQFF. The CDR3 DNA sequence: TGTGCCAGCAGCTTAGAAGCGGGGGGGGTAACCTACAATGAGCAGTTCTTC.

CDR3 bases: TGCGCCAGCAGCCTAGGGACTCTGCAAGAGACCCAGTACTTC. It codes for CASSLGTLQETQYF. The chain employs TRBV5-1 and TRBJ2-5; TRBD2 might be the D (6 bases). The V end lost 4 bases, the J end lost 2 bases, and 12 bases lay between the germline ends. Germline CDR1 is SGHRS and CDR2 is YFSETQ. The CDR3 has 14 amino acids.

The J gene is TRBJ2-7, the V gene TRBV10-3, with 9 bases lining up with TRBD1. CDR3 length: 16 residues. J was trimmed by 3 bases and V by 3 bases; bases with no gene match: 9. Germline V gene data show CDR1 as ENHRY and CDR2 as SYGVKD. This CDR3 reads CAISDQQGARGYEQYF. In DNA form, the CDR3 reads TGTGCCATCAGTGATCAACAGGGGGCAAGAGGCTACGAGCAGTACTTC.

V is TRBV6-1 and J is TRBJ2-7; D call uncertain. The CDR3 totals 13 residues. Germline CDR1 is MNHNS and CDR2 is SASEGT. V lost 0 bases to trimming and J lost 0 bases, with 3 bases between them. CDR3 protein: CASSEAYSYEQYF. Written as DNA, the CDR3 is TGTGCCAGCAGTGAAGCCTACTCCTACGAGCAGTACTTC.

As concerns this clone: Other DNA sequences within the sample encode an identical CDR3. The gene calls are TRBV30 and TRBJ2-3, with D uncertain. The germline V gene encodes CDR1 GTSNPN and CDR2 SVGIG (reference sequence). The CDR3 loop spans 13 amino acids. V was trimmed by 0 bases and J by 6 bases, leaving 10 bases between them. In DNA, the CDR3 is TGTGCCTGGAGTGTAAGAGGAAGGGATACGCAGTATTTT. It codes for CAWSVRGRDTQYF.

This chain links TRBV19 with TRBJ2-3; the match to TRBD2 covers 9 bases. The V gene end was trimmed by 6 bases and the J gene end by 0 bases; junction bases not matched to a gene: 19. Germline values: CDR1 LNHDA, CDR2 SQIVND (reference sequence). The CDR3 has 20 amino acids. The CDR3 DNA reads as TGTGCCAGTAGCGAATGGGGACTAGCCCGGACCCCGGCTAGCACAGATACGCAGTATTTT. Residues: CASSEWGLARTPASTDTQYF. Complete variable domain (other parts from reference TRBV19 and TRBJ2-3): DGGITQSPKYLFRKEGQNVTLSCEQNLNHDAMYWYRQDPGQGLRLIYYSQIVNDFQKGDIAEGYSVSREKKESFPLTVTSAQKNPTAFYLCASSEWGLARTPASTDTQYFGPGTRLTVL.

In its sample, this clone was seen once. The chain joins TRBV21-1 to TRBJ2-3; the table's TRBD2 call for D was not verified on the DNA. TRBV21-1 is reported as a pseudogene. The CDR3 loop spans 16 amino acids. The CDR3 DNA reads as TGTGCCAGCAACTTTATTAGCGGGCCTAGCACAGATACGCAGTATTTT. Encoded protein: CASNFISGPSTDTQYF.

The CDR3 sequence is CASSQLAGDTDTQYF. DNA of the CDR3: TGTGCCAGCAGCCAACTAGCGGGGGACACAGATACGCAGTATTTT. The chain carries TRBV4-2 and TRBJ2-3; 10 positions agree with TRBD2. The J segment lost 2 bases and the V segment lost 2 bases, leaving 1 base of the junction unmatched. CDR3 length: 15 amino acids. From germline, CDR1 is LGHNA and CDR2 YNFKEQ.

The chain employs TRBV5-1 and TRBJ1-2, with D unclear. The V end was cut by 0 bases, the J end by 3 bases, with 9 bases between. The germline CDR1 and CDR2 sequences are SGHRS and YFSETQ. The CDR3 runs to 14 residues. The CDR3 DNA reads as TGCGCCAGCAGCTTGGATGGGCCGTACTATGGCTACACCTTC. This translates into CASSLDGPYYGYTF.